The text below deals with one TCR beta chain. TCRdb keeps only in-frame clones here, not all; method: immunoSEQ multiplex PCR. The sample includes tens of thousands of clones, approximately 88% of them seen just once. The sample belongs to a study of CD4 T cells in relation to SARS-CoV-2 and coronaviruses. With 4 bases removed from V and 0 bases from J, the gap between germline ends came to 13 bases. CDR1 and CDR2 from the germline V gene are SGHRS and YFSETQ. This CDR3 spans 16 amino acids. Sample: memory CD4+ T cells from PBMCs. The chain uses TRBV5-1 and TRBJ1-4; weak D call: TRBD1 (5 bases). This clonotype originated in an adult with COVID-19. This chain's CDR3 is CASSRGPRATNEKLFF. CDR3 in DNA: TGCGCCAGCAGCAGGGGACCCCGGGCAACTAATGAAAAACTGTTTTTT.